One and the same sample provided the 23 T cell receptor beta chains below, sequenced in a study of blood T cells in healthy people across ages. With a J-beta primer mix and a sample-barcoded 5' primer, a second PCR ran about 7 to 11 cycles. MiXCR, applied by TCRdb to the 5' RACE reads, yields one record per CDR3 protein. The sample carries about 290,000 distinct CDR3 sequences, less than 30% recorded once. Sequenced material: blood. Every receptor here comes from a woman in her 70s in good health.

V gene TRBV15 combines with J gene TRBJ2-2; 9 bases are shared with TRBD1. The CDR3 sequence is 16 residues long. In germline, CDR1 is LNHNV, CDR2 YYDKDF (reference sequence). V lost 2 bases and J lost 1; bases outside the gene matches: 2. In DNA, the CDR3 is TGTGCCACCAGCAGATTGACAGGGGGGAACACCGGGGAGCTGTTTTTT. Its translation: CATSRLTGGNTGELFF.

This sequence joins TRBV5-6 and TRBJ1-3, with D perhaps matching TRBD1 (6 bases). CDR3 length equals 14 residues. Germline CDR1 reads SGHDT; CDR2 reads YYEEEE. Trimming cost V 1 base and J 6 bases, with 11 bases left between them. CDR3 nucleotide sequence: TGTGCCAGCAGCTTGTCCAGGGGATTAAACACCATATATTTT. Amino acids: CASSLSRGLNTIYF.

This CDR3 reads CASSTGTTPYEQYF. The CDR3 bases are TGTGCCAGCTCTACCGGGACTACCCCCTACGAGCAGTACTTC. The chain has TRBV7-9 and TRBJ2-7; 7 positions agree with TRBD2. The CDR3 is made up of 14 amino acids. Germline lookup yields CDR1 SEHNR and CDR2 FQNEAQ (reference sequence). The J segment lost 2 bases and the V segment lost 8 bases, leaving 9 bases of the junction unmatched.

The chain has TRBV14 and TRBJ2-7; D perhaps matches TRBD1 (6 bases). Trimming pared 5 bases from V and 0 bases from J, leaving 14 bases between. Looked up from germline, CDR1 is SGHDN and CDR2 is FVKESK. This CDR3 spans 15 amino acids. The CDR3 bases are TGTGCCAGCAGCAAATATACAGGGAGCTCCTACGAGCAGTACTTC. Translated: CASSKYTGSSYEQYF.

This clonotype was counted only a few times. The chain links TRBV9 to TRBJ2-2; D is possibly TRBD2 (6 bases). V lost 3 bases and J 1 base, leaving 13 bases between the germline ends. The CDR3 is 16 residues long. Germline CDR1 SGDLS, CDR2 YYNGEE. In DNA, the CDR3 is TGTGCCAGCAGCGGTCCCACGGGAGAGAACACCGGGGAGCTGTTTTTT. Translation: CASSGPTGENTGELFF. The variable domain in full, with the rest retrieved from reference TRBV9 and TRBJ2-2, is DSGVTQTPKHLITATGQRVTLRCSPRSGDLSVYWYQQSLDQGLQFLIQYYNGEERAKGNILERFSAQQFPDLHSELNLSSLELGDSALYFCASSGPTGENTGELFFGEGSRLTVL.

This clonotype was seen a handful of times. The chain recombines TRBV6-6 with TRBJ1-1; D might be TRBD1 (5 bases). The CDR3 consists of 14 residues. V was trimmed by 2 bases and J by 3 bases, leaving 10 bases between them. Germline V CDR1 and CDR2: MNHNY, SVGAGI (reference sequence). The CDR3 reads CASSYIGADTEAFF. The CDR3 coding sequence is TGTGCCAGCAGTTACATAGGGGCGGACACTGAAGCTTTCTTT.

The table lists this clonotype with a few counts. This chain uses TRBV6-5 with TRBJ1-4; D is ambiguous. Germline lookup yields CDR1 MNHEY and CDR2 SVGAGI. The CDR3 runs to 16 residues. Trimming removed 0 bases at V and 5 bases at J, with 13 bases between. Here the CDR3 DNA reads TGTGCCAGCAGTTACTCGGTCGCAGGAGAAAATGAAAAACTGTTTTTT. Translated: CASSYSVAGENEKLFF.

This clonotype occurred a few times. Here the CDR3 reads CSARAGANTEAFF. The CDR3 DNA reads TGCAGTGCTAGAGCGGGGGCGAACACTGAAGCTTTCTTT. The gene calls are TRBV20-1 and TRBJ1-1; the D gene is possibly TRBD1 (6 bases). Trimming removed 1 base from V and 1 base from J, with 7 bases in between. Germline CDR1 reads DFQATT; CDR2 reads SNEGSKA (reference sequence). This CDR3 region has 13 residues.

This clonotype was seen a handful of times. The chain recombines TRBV20-1 with TRBJ1-1; D might be TRBD1 (5 bases). V was trimmed by 0 bases and J by 0 bases, leaving 8 bases between them. The CDR3 is 14 amino acids. The germline V gene has CDR1 DFQATT and CDR2 SNEGSKA (reference sequence). The CDR3 region has the DNA TGCAGTGCTAGAGAGGAAGGGGTGAACACTGAAGCTTTCTTT. Translated, it gives CSAREEGVNTEAFF.

This clonotype was detected only a few times. The DNA of the CDR3 is TGTGCCAGCAGCCGGGGGACTAGCGGACTACCGAAACGCACAGATACGCAGTATTTT. Its protein product is CASSRGTSGLPKRTDTQYF. The gene calls are TRBV7-8 and TRBJ2-3, with 11 bases fitting TRBD2. The V gene's germline CDR1 is SGHVS and CDR2 FQNEAQ. This CDR3 has 19 residues. With 5 bases clipped from V and 1 base from J, the junction kept 14 bases outside the gene matches.

This clonotype was recorded a few times. V gene TRBV29-1 combines with J gene TRBJ2-3; TRBD2 matches at 7 bases. The CDR3 length is 13 residues. Germline trimming cut 5 bases from V and 0 bases from J; bases unmatched to any gene: 2. The germline V gene encodes CDR1 SQVTM and CDR2 ANQGSEA. The CDR3 nucleotides read TGCAGCGTTCTAGCGGTTAGCACAGATACGCAGTATTTT. Its protein is CSVLAVSTDTQYF.

The chain recombines TRBV5-4 with TRBJ2-2; 11 bases are a match to TRBD2. Per the germline V gene, CDR1 is SGHNT and CDR2 is YYREEE (reference sequence). Trimming at V came to 4 bases and at J to 3 bases, leaving 11 bases not matched to a gene. This CDR3 is 18 amino acids long. The CDR3 loop is CASSATGTSGRDTGELFF. The DNA for the CDR3 is TGTGCCAGCAGCGCAACCGGGACTAGCGGACGGGACACCGGGGAGCTGTTTTTT. Full variable domain (outside the CDR3, taken from reference TRBV5-4 and TRBJ2-2): ETGVTQSPTHLIKTRGQQVTLRCSSQSGHNTVSWYQQALGQGPQFIFQYYREEENGRGNFPPRFSGLQFPNYSSELNVNALELDDSALYLCASSATGTSGRDTGELFFGEGSRLTVL.

This clonotype was seen at least ten times. The chain is built from TRBV4-1 and TRBJ2-3, with 8 nucleotides matching TRBD2. The CDR3 has 14 amino acids. From germline, CDR1 is MGHRA and CDR2 YSYEKL. Losses at the gene ends were 4 bases for V and 6 bases for J; bases not matched to a gene: 6. Here the CDR3 reads CASSRQRERDTQYF. For the CDR3, the DNA is TGCGCCAGCAGCCGTCAGCGGGAGCGGGATACGCAGTATTTT.

This clonotype was found a few times. The gene calls are TRBV20-1 and TRBJ2-1; TRBD2 is a possible D gene (5 bases). V dropped 6 bases and J dropped 1 base, with 13 bases sitting between them. Germline V gives CDR1 DFQATT, CDR2 SNEGSKA (reference sequence). This CDR3 is built from 14 residues. The CDR3 region is CSASRGNSYNEQFF. The CDR3 nucleotides read TGCAGTGCCTCGAGAGGGAATTCCTACAATGAGCAGTTCTTC.

J is TRBJ2-1 and V is TRBV20-1; D is perhaps TRBD1 or TRBD2 (5 bases each). Between the trimmed V and J ends, which lost 7 bases and 5 bases, there was a span of 15 bases. The CDR3 sequence is 13 residues long. The germline V gene encodes CDR1 DFQATT and CDR2 SNEGSKA (reference sequence). CDR3 DNA sequence: TGCAGTGTGGTAGGGGAGAGGAACAATGAGCAGTTCTTC. Protein sequence: CSVVGERNNEQFF.

This clonotype was observed a handful of times. The chain carries TRBV6-1 and TRBJ1-6; D is possibly TRBD1 (6 bases). CDR1 and CDR2 (germline): MNHNS, SASEGT. Trimming took 4 bases from V and 5 from J, leaving 9 bases between them. The CDR3 has 14 residues. CDR3 residues: CASSVGGHNSPLHF. The CDR3 coding sequence is TGTGCCAGCAGTGTCGGGGGCCATAATTCACCCCTCCACTTT.

This clonotype came up many times. The rearrangement uses TRBV20-1 and TRBJ2-5; D possibly uses TRBD1 or TRBD2 (5 bases each). Germline lookup yields CDR1 DFQATT and CDR2 SNEGSKA (reference sequence). The ends were cut back, 2 bases at V and 5 bases at J, with 12 bases in the middle. The CDR3 consists of 13 residues. CDR3 sequence (DNA): TGCAGTGCTAGATCCCAGGGAGTGGAGACCCAGTACTTC. Translated, it gives CSARSQGVETQYF.

The table lists this clonotype with a count of one. The V call is TRBV28, the J call TRBJ2-5; tentatively, D is TRBD1 (5 bases). Germline CDR1 reads MDHEN; CDR2 reads SYDVKM. With 7 bases removed from V and 4 bases from J, the gap between germline ends came to 10 bases. The CDR3 spans 12 residues. CDR3 region: CASKAQGETQYF. CDR3 coding DNA: TGTGCCAGCAAGGCGCAGGGAGAGACCCAGTACTTC.

This clonotype showed up just a few times. The V and J genes are TRBV20-1 and TRBJ2-5, with D unclear. CDR1 is DFQATT and CDR2 is SNEGSKA in the germline V gene (reference sequence). The germline V and J ends were trimmed by 0 bases and 9 bases, with 14 bases remaining between them. The CDR3 consists of 13 residues. CDR3 amino acids: CSARDPRAEAQYF. In DNA form, the CDR3 reads TGCAGTGCTAGAGATCCAAGGGCCGAGGCCCAGTACTTC.

This chain joins TRBV9 and TRBJ2-5; possibly TRBD2 for D (5 bases). V gave up 2 bases and J gave up 5 bases, with 10 bases separating them. CDR1 and CDR2 from the germline V gene are SGDLS and YYNGEE. CDR3 length: 13 residues. CDR3 loop: CASSVGRRETQYF. CDR3 nucleotides: TGTGCCAGCAGCGTGGGGAGAAGGGAGACCCAGTACTTC.

This clonotype was detected a few times. The chain links TRBV29-1 to TRBJ2-7; D perhaps matches TRBD1 (6 bases). V shed 7 bases and J shed 8 bases, with 21 bases lying between them. Germline-derived CDR1 and CDR2 are SQVTM and ANQGSEA. CDR3 size: 13 residues. This chain's CDR3 is CSAGGQSPTQQYF. CDR3 sequence (DNA): TGCAGCGCTGGAGGACAGTCTCCTACGCAGCAGTACTTC.

The V gene is TRBV16, the J gene TRBJ1-5; 7 positions agree with TRBD1. Trimming took 0 bases from V and 0 from J; bases not matched to a gene: 2. The CDR3 totals 16 residues. Germline V gives CDR1 KGHSY, CDR2 FQNENV. CDR3 sequence reads: CASSQSDRSSNQPQHF. For the CDR3, the DNA is TGTGCCAGCAGCCAATCGGACAGGTCTAGCAATCAGCCCCAGCATTTT.

This chain links TRBV6-5 with TRBJ2-5; no clear D gene. The CDR3 runs 14 residues. Germline CDR1 and CDR2: MNHEY and SVGAGI. The ends were cut back, 6 bases at V and 5 bases at J, with 16 bases in the middle. This CDR3 reads CASRETPAEETQYF. CDR3 sequence (DNA): TGTGCCAGCAGGGAGACCCCGGCCGAGGAGACCCAGTACTTC.